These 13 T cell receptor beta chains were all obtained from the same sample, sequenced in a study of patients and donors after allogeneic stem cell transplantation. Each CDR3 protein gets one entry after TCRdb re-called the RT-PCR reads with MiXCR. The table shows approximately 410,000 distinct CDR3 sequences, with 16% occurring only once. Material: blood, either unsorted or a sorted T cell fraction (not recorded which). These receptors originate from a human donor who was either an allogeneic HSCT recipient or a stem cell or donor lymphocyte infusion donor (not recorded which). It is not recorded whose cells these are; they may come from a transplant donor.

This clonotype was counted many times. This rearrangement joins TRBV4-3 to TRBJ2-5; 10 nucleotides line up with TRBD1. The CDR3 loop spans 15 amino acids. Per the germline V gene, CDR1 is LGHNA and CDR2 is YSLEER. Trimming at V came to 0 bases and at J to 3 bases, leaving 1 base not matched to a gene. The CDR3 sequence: CASSQDGTGEETQYF. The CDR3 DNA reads TGCGCCAGCAGCCAAGATGGGACAGGGGAAGAGACCCAGTACTTC.

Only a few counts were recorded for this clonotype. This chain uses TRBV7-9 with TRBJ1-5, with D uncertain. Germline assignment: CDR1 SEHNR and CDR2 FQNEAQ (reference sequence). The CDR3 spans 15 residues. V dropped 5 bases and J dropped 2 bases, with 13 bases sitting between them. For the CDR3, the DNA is TGTGCCAGCAGCGCGACCCCTTCGGGCAATCAGCCCCAGCATTTT. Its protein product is CASSATPSGNQPQHF.

The CDR3 region has the DNA TGTGCCAGCAGGTCCGGGACAGGGGGCGTTTGGTACTATGGCTACACCTTC. The encoded protein is CASRSGTGGVWYYGYTF. The chain joins TRBV27 to TRBJ1-2; TRBD1 agrees at 12 bases. Trimming at V came to 6 bases and at J to 3 bases, leaving 11 bases not matched to a gene. This CDR3 is 17 amino acids long. CDR1 and CDR2 from the germline V gene are MNHEY and SMNVEV (reference sequence).

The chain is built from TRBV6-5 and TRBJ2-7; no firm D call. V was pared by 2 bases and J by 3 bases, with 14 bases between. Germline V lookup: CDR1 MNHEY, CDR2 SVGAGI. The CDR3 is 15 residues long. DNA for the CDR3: TGTGCCAGCAGTTACGATTCCGCTGATTACTACGAGCAGTACTTC. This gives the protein CASSYDSADYYEQYF.

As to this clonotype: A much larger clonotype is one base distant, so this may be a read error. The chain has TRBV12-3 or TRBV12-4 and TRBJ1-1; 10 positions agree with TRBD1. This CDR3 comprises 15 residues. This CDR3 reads CASSPDRGLYTEASF. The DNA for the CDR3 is TGTGCCAGCAGTCCGGACAGGGGGTTGTACACTGAAGCTTCCTTT.

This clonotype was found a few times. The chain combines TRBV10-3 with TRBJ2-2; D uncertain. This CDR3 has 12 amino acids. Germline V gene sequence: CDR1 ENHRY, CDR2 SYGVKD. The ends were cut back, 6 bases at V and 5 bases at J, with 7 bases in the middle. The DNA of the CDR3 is TGTGCCATCAGGGCCAAAACCGGGGAGCTGTTTTTT. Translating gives CAIRAKTGELFF.

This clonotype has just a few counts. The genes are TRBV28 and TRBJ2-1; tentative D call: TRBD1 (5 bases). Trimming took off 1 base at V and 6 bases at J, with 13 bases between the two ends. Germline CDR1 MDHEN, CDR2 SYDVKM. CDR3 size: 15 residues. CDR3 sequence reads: CASSLFQGIGNEQFF. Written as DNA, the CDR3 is TGTGCCAGCAGTTTATTTCAGGGAATTGGCAATGAGCAGTTCTTC.

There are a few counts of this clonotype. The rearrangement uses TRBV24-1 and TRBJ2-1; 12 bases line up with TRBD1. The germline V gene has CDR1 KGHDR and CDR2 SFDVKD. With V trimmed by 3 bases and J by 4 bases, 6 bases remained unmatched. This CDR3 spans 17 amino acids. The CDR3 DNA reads TGTGCCACCAGTGATATGGGGGGACAGGGGGCATACAATGAGCAGTTCTTC. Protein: CATSDMGGQGAYNEQFF.

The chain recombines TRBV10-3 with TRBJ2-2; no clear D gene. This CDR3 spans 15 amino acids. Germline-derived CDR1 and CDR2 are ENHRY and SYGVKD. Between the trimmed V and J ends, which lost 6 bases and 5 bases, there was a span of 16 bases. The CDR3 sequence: CAIRSDITKTGELFF. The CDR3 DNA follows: TGTGCCATCAGATCAGACATTACAAAGACCGGGGAGCTGTTTTTT.

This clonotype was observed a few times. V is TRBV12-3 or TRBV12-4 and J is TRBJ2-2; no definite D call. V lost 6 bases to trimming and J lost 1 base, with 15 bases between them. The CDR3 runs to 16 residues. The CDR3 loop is CASSHGRLKNTGELFF. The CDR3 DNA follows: TGTGCCAGCAGCCACGGCAGGCTCAAGAACACCGGGGAGCTGTTTTTT.

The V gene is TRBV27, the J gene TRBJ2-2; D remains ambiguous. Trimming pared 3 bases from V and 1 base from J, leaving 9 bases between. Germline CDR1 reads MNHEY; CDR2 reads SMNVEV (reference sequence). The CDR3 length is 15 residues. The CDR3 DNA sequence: TGTGCCAGCAGTTTGAGTTTCAGGAACACCGGGGAGCTGTTTTTT. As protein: CASSLSFRNTGELFF.

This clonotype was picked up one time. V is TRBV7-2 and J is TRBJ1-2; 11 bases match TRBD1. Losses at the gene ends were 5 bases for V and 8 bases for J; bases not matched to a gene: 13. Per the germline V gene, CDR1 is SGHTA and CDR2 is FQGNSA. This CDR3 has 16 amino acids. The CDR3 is CASSLTRTGGLVGYTF. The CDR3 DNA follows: TGTGCCAGCAGCCTGACCAGGACAGGGGGCTTAGTCGGCTACACCTTC.

CDR3 protein: CASSAPGLAGLETQYF. The CDR3 DNA reads as TGCGCCAGCAGCGCTCCAGGACTAGCGGGTTTAGAGACCCAGTACTTC. The chain joins TRBV5-1 to TRBJ2-5, with 11 bases that match TRBD2. Germline V gene lookup returns CDR1 SGHRS and CDR2 YFSETQ. The CDR3 has 16 residues. The V segment lost 4 bases and the J segment 4 bases; nucleotides outside the gene matches: 9.